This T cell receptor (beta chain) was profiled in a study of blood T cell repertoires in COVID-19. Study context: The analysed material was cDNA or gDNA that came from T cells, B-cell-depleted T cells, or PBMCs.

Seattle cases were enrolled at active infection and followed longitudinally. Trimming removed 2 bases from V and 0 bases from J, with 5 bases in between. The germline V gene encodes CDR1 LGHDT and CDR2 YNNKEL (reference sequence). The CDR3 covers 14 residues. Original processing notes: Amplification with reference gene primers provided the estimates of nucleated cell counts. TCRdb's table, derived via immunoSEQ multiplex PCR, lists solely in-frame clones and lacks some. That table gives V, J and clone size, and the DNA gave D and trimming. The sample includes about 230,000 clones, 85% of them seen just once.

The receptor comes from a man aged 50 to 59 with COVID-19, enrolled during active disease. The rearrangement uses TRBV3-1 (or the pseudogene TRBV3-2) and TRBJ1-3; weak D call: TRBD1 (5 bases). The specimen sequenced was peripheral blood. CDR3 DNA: TGTGCCAGCAGCCAAAGGGGCTCTGGAAACACCATATATTTT. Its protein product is CASSQRGSGNTIYF.